A selection of T cell receptor beta chains follows, all from one sample in a study of cytotoxic CD8 clonotypes in ibrutinib-treated CLL. Sequenced by immunoSEQ multiplex PCR; TCRdb stores in-frame clones only, minus some. The table has about 140,000 clones, around 84% seen once. Here the sequenced sample was PBMCs, taken after 36 months of ibrutinib treatment. These receptors were collected from a human donor with chronic lymphocytic leukemia. Each CDR3 is given with its conserved first and last residue. The D gene is left open where the match is weak. Clone size appears in some rows only: once, few, many, or a class for an expanded clone.

v_gene	abundance	d_gene	j_gene	CDR3nt	CDR3aa
TRBV18	NA	NA	TRBJ1-1	TGTGCCAGCTCACCTCGGGGGAACACTGAAGCTTTCTTT	CASSPRGNTEAFF
TRBV7-2	NA	NA	TRBJ1-1	TGTGCCAGCAGCTTAGGCCTGGCATCGGGAGCTTTCTTT	CASSLGLASGAFF
TRBV6-6	NA	TRBD1	TRBJ1-6	TGTGCCAGCAGCGACGGGACAGGGAATAATTCACCCCTCCACTTT	CASSDGTGNNSPLHF
TRBV6-4	medium-sized	NA	TRBJ2-6	TGTGCCAGCAGTGACTCGAGTAGCTCTGGGGCCAACGTCCTGACTTTC	CASSDSSSSGANVLTF
TRBV19	NA	NA	TRBJ1-1	TGTGCCAGTAGTATGCAGGCAGTGAACACTGAAGCTTTCTTT	CASSMQAVNTEAFF
TRBV4-1	NA	TRBD1	TRBJ2-7	TGCGCCAGCAGCCGGACAGGGGGGCCCTACGAGCAGTACTTC	CASSRTGGPYEQYF
TRBV9	NA	NA	TRBJ2-6	TGTGCCAGCAGCGTAGGGATCAGCCAAAGGTCTGGGGCCAACGTCCTGACTTTC	CASSVGISQRSGANVLTF
TRBV4-1	NA	NA	TRBJ1-3	TGCGCCAGCAGCCAAGATGTCCTTACGGGAAACACCATATATTTT	CASSQDVLTGNTIYF
TRBV14	NA	NA	TRBJ2-5	TGTGCCAGCAGCCAAGATAAGGGCAGCCTCCAAGAGACCCAGTACTTC	CASSQDKGSLQETQYF
TRBV18	NA	TRBD1	TRBJ2-3	TGTGCCAGCTCCCTCACCCGGACAGGATCAGATACGCAGTATTTT	CASSLTRTGSDTQYF
TRBV19	few	NA	TRBJ2-5	TGTGCCAGTAGTATTGAGGGGGTAGAGACCCAGTACTTC	CASSIEGVETQYF
TRBV27	NA	NA	TRBJ1-2	TGTGCCAGCAGTTTAAGGGCCAATCCGGGACCTAAACGCTTGCACTATGGCTACACCTTC	CASSLRANPGPKRLHYGYTF
TRBV19	NA	TRBD1	TRBJ2-7	TGTGCCAGTAGTTTCGACAGGGACTACGAGCAGTACTTC	CASSFDRDYEQYF
TRBV30	NA	NA	TRBJ2-3	TGTGCCTGGAGTGCTAGCACAGATACGCAGTATTTT	CAWSASTDTQYF
TRBV11-3	NA	TRBD2	TRBJ2-1	TGTGCCAGCAGCTTAGTTGGGACTAGCGGGAGCAATGAGCAGTTCTTC	CASSLVGTSGSNEQFF
TRBV2	NA	NA	TRBJ1-5	TGTGCCAGCAGTGACGTTGGAGCCCGGCCCCAGCATTTT	CASSDVGARPQHF
TRBV11-2	NA	TRBD2	TRBJ2-1	TGTGCCAGCAGCCCCGGGACTAGCGGTCCTAATGAGCAGTTCTTC	CASSPGTSGPNEQFF
TRBV21-1	NA	NA	TRBJ2-1	TGTGCCAGCAGCAAAGGCGACAGCCCGGGACTAGCGGGAGAGCATGAGCAGTTCTTC	CASSKGDSPGLAGEHEQFF
TRBV5-6	few	NA	TRBJ1-5	TGTGCCAGCAGCGCGACACAACTTAGCAATCAGCCCCAGCATTTT	CASSATQLSNQPQHF
TRBV5-1	NA	NA	TRBJ1-6	TGCGCCAGCAGCTTGGTATCTGGTGGGGGAAATAATTCACCCCTCCACTTT	CASSLVSGGGNNSPLHF
TRBV6-5	NA	NA	TRBJ2-5	TGTGCCAGCAGCGCCCAAGGGGGGGTGTCCCAGTACTTC	CASSAQGGVSQYF
TRBV9	NA	NA	TRBJ2-5	TGTGCCAGCAGCGTAGGGGCAGCTTCTGGCCAAGAGACCCAGTACTTC	CASSVGAASGQETQYF
TRBV6-4	few	NA	TRBJ2-3	TGTGCCAGCAGTGACTCGCGGGGTTTGACGCAGTATTTT	CASSDSRGLTQYF
TRBV6-4	many	NA	TRBJ2-3	TGTGCCAGCAGTGAAGGGGGCACAGATACGCAGTATTTT	CASSEGGTDTQYF
TRBV6-1	NA	NA	TRBJ2-7	TGTGCCAGCAGTGGTTTCTACGGCCCCTACGAGCAGTACTTC	CASSGFYGPYEQYF
TRBV6-5	once	NA	TRBJ1-6	TGTGCCAGCAGTTATGGTGGGGGGATTTCACCCCTCCACTTT	CASSYGGGISPLHF
TRBV5-6	NA	NA	TRBJ2-5	TGTGCCAGCAGCTTGGTACTTCAGACCCAGTACTTC	CASSLVLQTQYF
TRBV29-1	NA	NA	TRBJ2-7	TGCAGCGTTGAAGATCGGGGCTGGGGGTCCGGCGAGCAGTACTTC	CSVEDRGWGSGEQYF
TRBV27	NA	NA	TRBJ1-5	TGTGCCAGCAGTTTATCGGGCAGGGTTGGCCAGCCCCAGCATTTT	CASSLSGRVGQPQHF
TRBV29-1	NA	NA	TRBJ1-3	TGCAGCGTTGGCAAGAGGGACGGAAACACCATATATTTT	CSVGKRDGNTIYF
TRBV6-6	NA	NA	TRBJ2-1	TGTGCCAGCAGACCGGGGGGCGGGAGCGATGAGCAGTTCTTC	CASRPGGGSDEQFF
TRBV21-1	NA	NA	TRBJ2-6	TGTGCCAGCAGCAAAGGGGAGGTTTCTGGGGCCAACGTCCTGACTTTC	CASSKGEVSGANVLTF
TRBV4-1	NA	TRBD1	TRBJ1-4	TGCGCCAGCAGCCCGCCGGGACAGGGGGAAAAACTGTTTTTT	CASSPPGQGEKLFF
TRBV4-2	once	TRBD2	TRBJ2-3	TGTGCCAGCAGCCAAGATCGGCGGGGGGGCGCAGATACGCAGTATTTT	CASSQDRRGGADTQYF
TRBV18	once	NA	TRBJ1-5	TGTGCCAGCTCACCTTCTCATGAGGGGTACCAGCCCCAGCATTTT	CASSPSHEGYQPQHF
TRBV5-6	NA	NA	TRBJ1-3	TGTGCCAGCAGCTTGTCTCATGGGGACACCATATATTTT	CASSLSHGDTIYF
TRBV29-1	NA	NA	TRBJ2-5	TGCAGCGTTGAGCGGGGCGGCGTAGAGACCCAGTACTTC	CSVERGGVETQYF
TRBV5-1	many	TRBD1	TRBJ1-2	TGCGCCAGCAGCTGGGACAGGGGAAACTACACCTTC	CASSWDRGNYTF
TRBV1	NA	NA	TRBJ2-2	TGCACCAGCAGCCAAGATGAAAGCTTGGGGGAGGCCGGGGAGCTGTTTTTT	CTSSQDESLGEAGELFF
TRBV10-3	NA	NA	TRBJ1-1	TGTGCCATCAATGGCCGGGAACTGAACACTGAAGCTTTCTTT	CAINGRELNTEAFF
TRBV18	NA	NA	TRBJ2-7	TGTGCCAGCTCACCACCGGGCTACGAGCAGTACTTC	CASSPPGYEQYF
TRBV27	NA	NA	TRBJ2-7	TGTGCCAGCAGTTTATTGGTAAGCCGGACCTACGAGCAGTACTTC	CASSLLVSRTYEQYF
TRBV27	NA	TRBD2	TRBJ2-1	TGTGCCAGCAGTTTCTTAGTTAGCGGGGGGGCCCCTGAGCAGTTCTTC	CASSFLVSGGAPEQFF
TRBV29-1	NA	NA	TRBJ2-1	TGCAGCGTTCAAGGGCGAACAGGTAGCTCCTACAATGAGCAGTTCTTC	CSVQGRTGSSYNEQFF
TRBV4-2	NA	TRBD2	TRBJ2-1	TGTGCCAGCAGCCGCCAGGGAAGGGGGGGGACTAGCCCATTCTACAATGAGCAGTTCTTC	CASSRQGRGGTSPFYNEQFF
TRBV27	NA	NA	TRBJ1-2	TGTGCCAGCAGTTTCGGGGGGCCCGGAAACTATGGCTACACCTTC	CASSFGGPGNYGYTF
TRBV14	NA	TRBD1	TRBJ1-4	TGTGCCAGCAGCCAAGCCAGGACAGGGGGCGGTAATGAAAAACTGTTTTTT	CASSQARTGGGNEKLFF